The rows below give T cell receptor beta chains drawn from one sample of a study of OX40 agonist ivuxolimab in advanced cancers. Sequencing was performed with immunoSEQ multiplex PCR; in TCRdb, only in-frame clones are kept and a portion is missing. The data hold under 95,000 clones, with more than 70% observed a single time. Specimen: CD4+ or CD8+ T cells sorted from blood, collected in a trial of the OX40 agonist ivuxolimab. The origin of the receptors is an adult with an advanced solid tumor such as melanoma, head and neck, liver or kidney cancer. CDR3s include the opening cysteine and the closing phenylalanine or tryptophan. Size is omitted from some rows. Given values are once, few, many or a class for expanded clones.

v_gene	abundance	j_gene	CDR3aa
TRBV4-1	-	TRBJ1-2	CASSPRGVFINYGYTF
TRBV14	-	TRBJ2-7	CASSQIAGGSYEQYF
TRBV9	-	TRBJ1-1	CASSVEPGTPGIF
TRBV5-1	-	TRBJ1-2	CASSAEGYYGYTF
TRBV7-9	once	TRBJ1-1	CASSTFGTGGTEAFF
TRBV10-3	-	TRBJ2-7	CAIQGVGEQYF
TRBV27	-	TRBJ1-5	CASSLKGDQPQHF
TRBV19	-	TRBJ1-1	CASSIPRRGRSNTEAFF
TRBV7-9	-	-	CASSLVAYEQYF
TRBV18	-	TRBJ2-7	CASSPDVGEQYF
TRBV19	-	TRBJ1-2	CASSLHGGGYTF
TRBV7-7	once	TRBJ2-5	CASSSTSGIGPETQYF
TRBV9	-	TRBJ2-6	CASSVVSSGANVLTF
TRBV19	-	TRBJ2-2	CASNLGLAGVGELFF
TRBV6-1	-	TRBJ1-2	CASTIQGAAGYTF
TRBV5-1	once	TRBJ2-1	CASSPQTSGSVREQFF
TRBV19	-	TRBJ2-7	CASVGTAVNEQYF
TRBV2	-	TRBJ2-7	CASSEDLPSREQYF
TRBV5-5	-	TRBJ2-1	CASSFTGSEQFF
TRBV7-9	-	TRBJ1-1	CASSPGRGAEAFF
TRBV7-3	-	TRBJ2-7	CASSSSGWDEQYF
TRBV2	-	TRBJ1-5	CASREGWAGPQHF
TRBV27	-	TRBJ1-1	CAGSPDFTEAFF